Listed here are 24 T cell receptor beta chains from one sample, sequenced in a study of cytomegalovirus exposure and HLA in healthy donors. With 60 Vbeta and 13 Jbeta primers, the PCR was carried out. This table comes from immunoSEQ multiplex PCR, and its TCRdb copy is limited to in-frame clones, with some not included. The sample has 150,000 to 250,000 clones; around 80% are singletons. The sequencing input was PBMCs. These receptors came from a woman in her twenties or thirties in good health and CMV-seropositive.

The V and J genes are TRBV4-1 and TRBJ2-7; TRBD1 matches 11 bases. V lost 2 bases to trimming and J lost 5 bases; unmatched junction nucleotides: 5. The germline V gene has CDR1 MGHRA and CDR2 YSYEKL. This CDR3 is built from 15 residues. CDR3 in amino acids: CASSQPLGQGDEQYF. The CDR3 DNA sequence: TGCGCCAGCAGCCAACCCCTGGGACAGGGGGACGAGCAGTACTTC.

The chain is built from TRBV6-5 and TRBJ1-2, with 7 positions matching TRBD1. V lost 4 bases, J lost 2 bases, and 4 bases stayed unmatched. The CDR3 is 14 residues long. The V gene's germline CDR1 is MNHEY and CDR2 SVGAGI. The DNA of the CDR3 is TGTGCCAGCAGTTCGACAGGGTTGAACTATGGCTACACCTTC. This gives the protein CASSSTGLNYGYTF.

This clone has just one count. J is TRBJ1-1 and V is TRBV5-3; TRBD1 might be the D (5 bases). TRBV5-3 is an ORF; its function is uncertain. The CDR3 contains 14 residues. Between the trimmed V and J ends, which lost 4 bases and 4 bases, there was a span of 14 bases. CDR3 in amino acids: CARSPGRGGTEAFF. CDR3 coding DNA: TGTGCCAGAAGCCCGGGCCGGGGGGGCACTGAAGCTTTCTTT.

This clone came up a few times. The chain recombines TRBV6-4 with TRBJ2-2; 8 bases match TRBD1. V lost 3 bases to trimming and J lost 4 bases; unmatched junction nucleotides: 4. The CDR3 contains 15 residues. Germline assignment: CDR1 MRHNA and CDR2 SNTAGT. The CDR3: CASSEGTGGTGELFF. The CDR3 region has the DNA TGTGCCAGCAGTGAGGGTACAGGGGGCACCGGGGAGCTGTTTTTT.

This clone was detected a few times. The chain carries TRBV4-2 and TRBJ1-1, with D maybe TRBD1 (6 bases). The CDR3 is 15 residues long. The V gene lost 5 bases and the J gene lost 2 bases, with 15 bases spanning the gap. Looked up from germline, CDR1 is LGHNA and CDR2 is YNFKEQ. This chain's CDR3 is CASSSTWGPNTEAFF. The CDR3 DNA reads as TGTGCCAGCAGCTCTACTTGGGGGCCAAACACTGAAGCTTTCTTT.

V usage is TRBV7-2 and J usage is TRBJ2-2; D is possibly TRBD1 (7 bases). CDR1 and CDR2 (germline): SGHTA, FQGNSA. CDR3 length: 15 residues. Trimming shortened V by 10 bases and J by 7 bases, and 22 bases separated the two germline ends. CDR3 protein: CATVEGQGGGGELFF. In nucleotides, the CDR3 is TGTGCCACCGTTGAGGGGCAGGGGGGTGGCGGGGAGCTGTTTTTT.

CDR3 nucleotides: TGTGCCAGCAGCTTGAGTAGCCAAGAGACCCAGTACTTC. Translating it yields CASSLSSQETQYF. V usage is TRBV7-6 and J usage is TRBJ2-5; no clear D. V was pared by 3 bases and J by 1 base, with 6 bases between. In germline, CDR1 is SGHVS, CDR2 FNYEAQ. This CDR3 is built from 13 residues. The full variable domain, rest sourced from reference TRBV7-6 and TRBJ2-5, is GAGVSQSPRYKVTKRGQDVALRCDPISGHVSLYWYRQALGQGPEFLTYFNYEAQQDKSGLPNDRFSAERPEGSISTLTIQRTEQRDSAMYRCASSLSSQETQYFGPGTRLLVL.

The chain employs TRBV6-4 and TRBJ2-1, with 9 bases aligning to TRBD2. This CDR3 is built from 16 residues. Germline CDR1 reads MRHNA; CDR2 reads SNTAGT. Germline trimming cut 2 bases from V and 10 bases from J; bases unmatched to any gene: 12. The CDR3, as DNA: TGTGCCAGCAGTGACCAACCGGGACTAGCCTCTCGGGAGCAGTTCTTC. It is translated as CASSDQPGLASREQFF.

The CDR3 spells CASSEQSGNTIYF. As DNA, the CDR3 is TGCGCCAGCAGTGAACAGTCTGGAAACACCATATATTTT. This rearrangement joins TRBV10-2 to TRBJ1-3; no reliable D call. CDR1 is WSHSY and CDR2 is SAAADI in the germline V gene. V lost 3 bases and J 1 base, leaving 4 bases between the germline ends. The CDR3 has 13 amino acids.

J is TRBJ2-1 and V is TRBV5-1; tentatively, D is TRBD1 (5 bases). Germline assignment: CDR1 SGHRS and CDR2 YFSETQ. V dropped 5 bases and J dropped 5 bases, with 8 bases sitting between them. The CDR3 is 12 residues long. Written as DNA, the CDR3 is TGCGCCAGCAGGCGCAGGGACAATGAGCAGTTCTTC. This sequence encodes CASRRRDNEQFF. The full variable domain, in which reference TRBV5-1 and TRBJ2-1 provide the parts outside the CDR3, is KAGVTQTPRYLIKTRGQQVTLSCSPISGHRSVSWYQQTPGQGLQFLFEYFSETQRNKGNFPGRFSGRQFSNSRSEMNVSTLELGDSALYLCASRRRDNEQFFGPGTRLTVL.

The chain has TRBV4-3 and TRBJ2-5; the match to TRBD1 covers 7 bases. Trimming took 1 base from V and 4 from J; bases not matched to a gene: 6. The CDR3 sequence is 15 residues long. CDR1 and CDR2 (germline): LGHNA, YSLEER. The DNA of the CDR3 is TGCGCCAGCAGCCAAGGGAGAGGGGGCGCAGAGACCCAGTACTTC. Translation gives CASSQGRGGAETQYF.

This clone was counted between two and nine times. V gene TRBV2 combines with J gene TRBJ2-5; D ambiguous. CDR3 length equals 13 residues. V was clipped by 4 bases and J by 9 bases, with 15 bases between them. Germline assignment: CDR1 SNHLY and CDR2 FYNNEI. CDR3 region: CASSVDKTMPQYF. CDR3 nucleotide sequence: TGTGCCAGCAGTGTCGACAAAACCATGCCCCAGTACTTC. Full variable domain (remainder filled in from reference TRBV2 and TRBJ2-5): EPEVTQTPSHQVTQMGQEVILRCVPISNHLYFYWYRQILGQKVEFLVSFYNNEISEKSEIFDDQFSVERPDGSNFTLKIRSTKLEDSAMYFCASSVDKTMPQYFGPGTRLLVL.

The DNA of the CDR3 is TGTGCCAGCAGTTTTGGACTAGCGGGGGCCGAGCAGTTCTTC. Its translation: CASSFGLAGAEQFF. The gene calls are TRBV27 and TRBJ2-1; TRBD2 matches at 13 bases. There are 14 residues in the CDR3. Germline assignment: CDR1 MNHEY and CDR2 SMNVEV (reference sequence). V trimming: 3 bases; J trimming: 10 bases; junction bases outside the gene matches: 3.

The chain combines TRBV30 with TRBJ2-5, with 7 bases identical to TRBD2. This CDR3 spans 14 amino acids. V shed 5 bases and J 5 bases; nucleotides not matched to a gene: 11. Germline V gene lookup returns CDR1 GTSNPN and CDR2 SVGIG (reference sequence). This CDR3 is CAWGGTIPRETQYF. CDR3 nucleotide sequence: TGTGCCTGGGGTGGGACTATACCGCGGGAGACCCAGTACTTC.

The chain combines TRBV7-9 with TRBJ1-2; D might be TRBD1 (6 bases). V was clipped by 2 bases and J by 5 bases, with 15 bases between them. CDR1 and CDR2 from the germline V gene are SEHNR and FQNEAQ (reference sequence). The CDR3 length is 15 residues. CDR3 loop: CASSLYPDSWYGYTF. The CDR3 nucleotides are TGTGCCAGCAGCTTATACCCGGACAGTTGGTATGGCTACACCTTC.

This clone was recorded once. The rearrangement uses TRBV19 and TRBJ2-3; the match to TRBD2 covers 8 bases. The CDR3 has 15 amino acids. Trimming cost V 3 bases and J 6 bases; bases outside gene matches: 8. Germline V gene sequence: CDR1 LNHDA, CDR2 SQIVND (reference sequence). CDR3 in amino acids: CASSITGGPYDTQYF. The CDR3 region has the DNA TGTGCCAGTAGTATTACGGGGGGGCCTTACGATACGCAGTATTTT.

V and J are TRBV15 and TRBJ2-2; D is uncertain. This CDR3 comprises 15 residues. The germline gives CDR1 LNHNV, CDR2 YYDKDF (reference sequence). V was cut by 4 bases and J by 0 bases, with 9 bases left in between. As DNA, the CDR3 is TGTGCCACCAGCAAGCGTACTGCGAACACCGGGGAGCTGTTTTTT. It encodes CATSKRTANTGELFF.

The chain employs TRBV5-6 and TRBJ1-5; TRBD1 is a possible D gene (6 bases). The CDR3 covers 14 residues. The germline gives CDR1 SGHDT, CDR2 YYEEEE. Deletions cut 5 bases from V and 6 bases from J, with 15 bases between. CDR3 region: CASSYTGRAQPQHF. CDR3 DNA sequence: TGTGCCAGCAGTTATACAGGGAGGGCTCAGCCCCAGCATTTT.

V usage is TRBV5-1 and J usage is TRBJ1-2; 12 bases line up with TRBD1. After removal of 2 bases from V and 0 bases from J, the junction contained 8 bases not matched to a gene. In germline, CDR1 is SGHRS, CDR2 YFSETQ. This CDR3 region has 18 residues. The CDR3 protein is CASSLTGQGAQANYGYTF. CDR3 sequence (DNA): TGCGCCAGCAGCTTAACGGGACAGGGGGCCCAAGCTAACTATGGCTACACCTTC.

This clone has just one count. The chain joins TRBV5-1 to TRBJ2-1, with 10 bases lining up with TRBD2. This CDR3 has 16 residues. V lost 2 bases to trimming and J lost 6 bases; unmatched junction nucleotides: 8. CDR1 and CDR2 (germline): SGHRS, YFSETQ. The CDR3: CASSLGLAGVFNEQFF. DNA of the CDR3: TGCGCCAGCAGCTTAGGGCTAGCGGGAGTATTCAATGAGCAGTTCTTC.

The gene calls are TRBV7-9 and TRBJ1-1; 12 bases map to TRBD1. CDR1 and CDR2 from the germline V gene are SEHNR and FQNEAQ (reference sequence). With 7 bases clipped from V and 1 base from J, the junction kept 7 bases outside the gene matches. The CDR3 covers 16 residues. The CDR3 protein is CASNPGQGAKNTEAFF. The CDR3 coding sequence is TGTGCCAGCAACCCGGGACAGGGGGCAAAGAACACTGAAGCTTTCTTT. The whole variable domain, remainder taken from reference TRBV7-9 and TRBJ1-1, is DTGVSQNPRHKITKRGQNVTFRCDPISEHNRLYWYRQTLGQGPEFLTYFQNEAQLEKSRLLSDRFSAERPKGSFSTLEIQRTEQGDSAMYLCASNPGQGAKNTEAFFGQGTRLTVV.

About this clone itself: Here the CDR3 omits its conserved ending phenylalanine or tryptophan, so a read error is the likely source. This chain uses TRBV5-1 with TRBJ2-7; tentatively, D is TRBD1 (6 bases). V was clipped by 7 bases and J by 5 bases, with 16 bases between them. CDR1 is SGHRS, CDR2 YFSETQ, per germline. The CDR3 runs 13 residues. CDR3 coding DNA: TGCGCCAGCGGGGACATCGGCACCAACGAGCAGTACTCC. Its protein product is CASGDIGTNEQYS.

The V gene is TRBV4-1, the J gene TRBJ2-3, with 8 nucleotides matching TRBD2. The CDR3 contains 14 residues. The V gene's germline CDR1 is MGHRA and CDR2 YSYEKL. Trimming removed 6 bases from V and 3 bases from J; junction bases left unmatched: 5. The CDR3 reads CASRGGRSTDTQYF. CDR3 in DNA: TGCGCCAGCAGAGGCGGGAGGTCTACAGATACGCAGTATTTT.

The chain has TRBV5-1 and TRBJ2-7; D is unresolved. CDR3 length: 17 residues. V was pared by 4 bases and J by 2 bases, with 22 bases between. In germline, CDR1 is SGHRS, CDR2 YFSETQ. The CDR3 here is CASSLATRPDFTYEQYF. The CDR3 nucleotides are TGCGCCAGCAGCCTCGCGACCAGACCAGACTTTACCTACGAGCAGTACTTC.